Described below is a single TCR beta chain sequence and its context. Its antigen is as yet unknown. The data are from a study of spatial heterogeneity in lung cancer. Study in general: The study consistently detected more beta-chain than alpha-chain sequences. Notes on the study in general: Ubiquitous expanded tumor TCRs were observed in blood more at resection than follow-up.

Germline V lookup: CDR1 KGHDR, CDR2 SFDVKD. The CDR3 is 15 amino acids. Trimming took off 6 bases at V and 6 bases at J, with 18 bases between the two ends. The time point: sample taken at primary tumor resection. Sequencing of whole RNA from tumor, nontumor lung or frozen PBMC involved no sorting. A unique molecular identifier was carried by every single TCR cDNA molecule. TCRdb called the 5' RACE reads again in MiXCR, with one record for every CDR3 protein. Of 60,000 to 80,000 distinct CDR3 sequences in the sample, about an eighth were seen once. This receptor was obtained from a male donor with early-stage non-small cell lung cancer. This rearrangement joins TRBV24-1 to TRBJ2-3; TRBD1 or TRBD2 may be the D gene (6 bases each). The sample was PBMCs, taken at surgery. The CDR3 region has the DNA TGTGCCACCAGTACGCGCAGGGGAGGTGTGGATACGCAGTATTTT. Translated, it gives CATSTRRGGVDTQYF.